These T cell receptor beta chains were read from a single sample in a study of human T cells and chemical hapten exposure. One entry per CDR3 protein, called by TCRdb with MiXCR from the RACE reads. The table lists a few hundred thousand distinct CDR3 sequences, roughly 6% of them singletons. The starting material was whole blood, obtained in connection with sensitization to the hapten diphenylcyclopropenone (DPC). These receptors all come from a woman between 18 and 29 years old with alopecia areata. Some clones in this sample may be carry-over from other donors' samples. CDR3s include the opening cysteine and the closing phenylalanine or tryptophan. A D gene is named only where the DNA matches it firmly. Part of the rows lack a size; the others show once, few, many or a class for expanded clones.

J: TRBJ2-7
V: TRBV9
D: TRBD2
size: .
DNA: TGTGCCAGCAGCGTCGACCCAGCGGGGCCGTACGAGCAGTACTTC
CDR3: CASSVDPAGPYEQYF

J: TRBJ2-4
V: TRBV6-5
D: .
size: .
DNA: TGTGCCAGCAGGCGGACGGGTTTAGCCAAAAACATTCAGTACTTC
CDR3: CASRRTGLAKNIQYF

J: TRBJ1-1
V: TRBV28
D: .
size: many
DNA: TGTGCCAGCAGTTTATTATCGGCTTTGAACACTGAAGCTTTCTTT
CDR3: CASSLLSALNTEAFF

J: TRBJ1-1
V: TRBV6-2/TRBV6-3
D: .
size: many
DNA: TGTGCCAGCAGTTCGTGGACCCCGGGCACTGAAGCTTTCTTT
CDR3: CASSSWTPGTEAFF

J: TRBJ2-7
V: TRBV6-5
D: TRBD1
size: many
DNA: TGTGCCAGCAGTACCACCACAGGGGGCACGGCCTACGAGCAGTACTTC
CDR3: CASSTTTGGTAYEQYF

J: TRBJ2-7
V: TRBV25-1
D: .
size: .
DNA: TGTGCCAGCAGTGACCCCCGGGCCCAACCGGTCTACGAGCAGTACTTC
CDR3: CASSDPRAQPVYEQYF

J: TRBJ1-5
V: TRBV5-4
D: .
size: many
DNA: TGTGCCAGCAGCTTCTACGTGGACGGTGGCAATCAGCCCCAGCATTTT
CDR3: CASSFYVDGGNQPQHF

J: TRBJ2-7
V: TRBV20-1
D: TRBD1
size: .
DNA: TGCAGTGCTTCGAGACAGGGGGCAATCCACGAGCAGTACTTC
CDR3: CSASRQGAIHEQYF

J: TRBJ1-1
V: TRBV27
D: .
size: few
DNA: TGTGCCAGCAGTCCCCACCCGACAGTGAAGAACACTGAAGCTTTCTTT
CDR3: CASSPHPTVKNTEAFF

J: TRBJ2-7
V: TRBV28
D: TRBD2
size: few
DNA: TGTGCCAGCACTATTAGCGGGGGGAGCTACGAGCAGTACTTC
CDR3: CASTISGGSYEQYF

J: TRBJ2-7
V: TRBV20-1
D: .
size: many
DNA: TGCAGTGCCCAGTCGGGGGCCGGAAGCTCCTACGAGCAGTACTTC
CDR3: CSAQSGAGSSYEQYF

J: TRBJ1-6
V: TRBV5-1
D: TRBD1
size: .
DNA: TGCGCCAGCAGCCCGAACACAGGGGGCATCTCACCCCTCCACTTT
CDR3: CASSPNTGGISPLHF

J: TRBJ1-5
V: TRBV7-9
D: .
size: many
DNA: TGTGCCAGCAGCCCCGCGGGGGCCTCAACTCAGCCCCAGCATTTT
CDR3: CASSPAGASTQPQHF

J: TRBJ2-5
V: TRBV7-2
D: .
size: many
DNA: TGTGCCAGCAGCTGGTCCAGCACCCTCGAAGAGACCCAGTACTTC
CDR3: CASSWSSTLEETQYF

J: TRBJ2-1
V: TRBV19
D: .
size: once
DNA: TGTGCCAGTAGCGATGGGGGGCAGGCGTACAATGAGCAGTTCTTC
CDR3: CASSDGGQAYNEQFF

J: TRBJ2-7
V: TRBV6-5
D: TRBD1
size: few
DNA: TGTGCCAGCAGTTACCGGGACAGGGACGAGCAGTACTTC
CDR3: CASSYRDRDEQYF

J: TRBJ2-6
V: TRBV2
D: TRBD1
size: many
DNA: TGTGCCAGCGCCCGGGACAGGGTTTTCGCTGGGGCCAACGTCCTGACTTTC
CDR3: CASARDRVFAGANVLTF

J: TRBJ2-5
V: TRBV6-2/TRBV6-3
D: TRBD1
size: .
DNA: TGTGCCAGCAGGCCGGGACAGCTCAAAGAGACCCAGTACTTC
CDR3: CASRPGQLKETQYF

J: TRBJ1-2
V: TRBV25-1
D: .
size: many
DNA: TGTGCCAGCAGCTCAGGGAATGGCTACACCTTC
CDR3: CASSSGNGYTF

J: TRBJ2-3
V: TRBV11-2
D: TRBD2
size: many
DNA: TGTGCCACCGAGCGGGGGGCTAGCACAGATACGCAGTATTTT
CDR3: CATERGASTDTQYF

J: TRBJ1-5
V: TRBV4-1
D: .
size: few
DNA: TGCGCCAGCAGCCAAGATCCGGGGGGCGGGATTCAGCCCCAGCATTTT
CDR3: CASSQDPGGGIQPQHF

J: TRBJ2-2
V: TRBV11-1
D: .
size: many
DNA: TGTGCCAGCAGCTTAGATGCGAACACCGGGGAGCTGTTTTTT
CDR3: CASSLDANTGELFF

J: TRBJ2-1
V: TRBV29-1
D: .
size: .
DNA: TGCAGCGTTGAAGTTTATGCCAGGACACCTTACAATGAGCAGTTCTTC
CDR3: CSVEVYARTPYNEQFF

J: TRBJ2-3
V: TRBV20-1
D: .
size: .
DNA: TGCAGTTCTAAATATAGCACAGATACGCAGTATTTT
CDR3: CSSKYSTDTQYF

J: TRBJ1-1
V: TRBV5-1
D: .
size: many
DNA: TGCGCCAGCAGCTTGGATGTCCCAGGGGACACTGAAGCTTTCTTT
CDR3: CASSLDVPGDTEAFF

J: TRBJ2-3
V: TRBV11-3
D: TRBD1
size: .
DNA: TGTGCCAGCAGTCCCACACAGGGGTGGACAGATACGCAGTATTTT
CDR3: CASSPTQGWTDTQYF

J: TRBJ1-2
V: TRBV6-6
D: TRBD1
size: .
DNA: TGTGCCAGCAGTTACGGAAGGACAGGGGCGGCGGCTTATGGCTACACCTTC
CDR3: CASSYGRTGAAAYGYTF

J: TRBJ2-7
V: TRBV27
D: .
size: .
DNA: TGTGCCAGCAGTTTCGGCATAACCGGCGAGCAGTACTTC
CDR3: CASSFGITGEQYF

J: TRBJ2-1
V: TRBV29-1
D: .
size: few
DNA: TGCAGCGTTGAAGTGAACTCCTATGAGCAGTTCTTC
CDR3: CSVEVNSYEQFF

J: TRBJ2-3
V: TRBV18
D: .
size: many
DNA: TGTGCCAGCTCACCACGGGCGGCTTCCACTAGCACAGATACGCAGTATTTT
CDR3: CASSPRAASTSTDTQYF

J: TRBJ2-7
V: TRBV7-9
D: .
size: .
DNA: TGTGCCAGCAGCTTACACGGGGGGCAGGGGTACTTC
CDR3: CASSLHGGQGYF

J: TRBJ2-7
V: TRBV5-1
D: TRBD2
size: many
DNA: TGCGCCAGCAGCTCGGGACTAGTTCAGCTAAGCGAGCAGTACTTC
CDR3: CASSSGLVQLSEQYF

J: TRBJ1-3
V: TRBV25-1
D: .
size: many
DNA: TGTGCCAGCAGTGAATATAGCGTCTCTGGAAACACCATATATTTT
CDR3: CASSEYSVSGNTIYF

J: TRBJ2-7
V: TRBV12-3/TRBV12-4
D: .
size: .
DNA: TGTGCCAGCAGTTTAAGGGGTGGGACCGGGGAGCAGTACTTC
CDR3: CASSLRGGTGEQYF

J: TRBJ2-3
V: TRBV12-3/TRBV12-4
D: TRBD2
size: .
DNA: TGTGCCAGCAGTCCCCGGAGATATTTCTTAGCGGGGGGGAACACAGATACGCAGTATTTT
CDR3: CASSPRRYFLAGGNTDTQYF

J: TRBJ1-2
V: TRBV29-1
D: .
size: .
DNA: TGCAGCGTTGAAGGGTTTGGGGGTAACTATGGCTACACCTTC
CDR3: CSVEGFGGNYGYTF

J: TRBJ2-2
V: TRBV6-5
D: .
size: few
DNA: TGTGCCAGCACCCGACGAGCGGCCGGGGAGCTGTTTTTT
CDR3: CASTRRAAGELFF

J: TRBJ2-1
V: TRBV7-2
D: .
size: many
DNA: TGTGCCAGCAGCTCACCGACCGGGGCCCATGAGCAGTTCTTC
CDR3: CASSSPTGAHEQFF

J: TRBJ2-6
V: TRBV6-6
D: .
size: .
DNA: TGTGCCAGCAGTTCACAGCCCTCTGGGGCCAACGTCCTGACTTTC
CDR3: CASSSQPSGANVLTF

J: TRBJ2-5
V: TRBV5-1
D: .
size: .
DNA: TGCGCCAGCAGCTTGCCCCTGGGGGGCCAAGAGACCCAGTACTTC
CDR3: CASSLPLGGQETQYF

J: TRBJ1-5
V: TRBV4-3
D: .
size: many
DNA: TGCGCCAGCAGCCAAGATCGGGGTCAGCCCCAGCATTTT
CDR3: CASSQDRGQPQHF

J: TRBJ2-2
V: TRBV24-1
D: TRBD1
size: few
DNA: TGTGCCACCAGGGGACCGGGACAGGCCACCGGGGAGCTGTTTTTT
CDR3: CATRGPGQATGELFF

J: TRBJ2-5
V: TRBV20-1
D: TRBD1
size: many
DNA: TGCAGTGCTACGGTGCGGACAGGGGCCAGTGAGACCCAGTACTTC
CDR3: CSATVRTGASETQYF

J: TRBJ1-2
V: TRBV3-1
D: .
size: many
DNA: TGTGCCAGCAGCCAAGATCTGGGCAGATCTAACTATGGCTACACCTTC
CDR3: CASSQDLGRSNYGYTF

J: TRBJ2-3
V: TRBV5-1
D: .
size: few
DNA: TGCGCCAGCAGGGCTGGAGGCGAAAGGGTCGATACGCAGTATTTT
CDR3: CASRAGGERVDTQYF

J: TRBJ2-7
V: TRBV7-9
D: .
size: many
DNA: TGTGCCAGCAGCTTGTCAGGGGCGTCCTACGAGCAGTACTTC
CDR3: CASSLSGASYEQYF